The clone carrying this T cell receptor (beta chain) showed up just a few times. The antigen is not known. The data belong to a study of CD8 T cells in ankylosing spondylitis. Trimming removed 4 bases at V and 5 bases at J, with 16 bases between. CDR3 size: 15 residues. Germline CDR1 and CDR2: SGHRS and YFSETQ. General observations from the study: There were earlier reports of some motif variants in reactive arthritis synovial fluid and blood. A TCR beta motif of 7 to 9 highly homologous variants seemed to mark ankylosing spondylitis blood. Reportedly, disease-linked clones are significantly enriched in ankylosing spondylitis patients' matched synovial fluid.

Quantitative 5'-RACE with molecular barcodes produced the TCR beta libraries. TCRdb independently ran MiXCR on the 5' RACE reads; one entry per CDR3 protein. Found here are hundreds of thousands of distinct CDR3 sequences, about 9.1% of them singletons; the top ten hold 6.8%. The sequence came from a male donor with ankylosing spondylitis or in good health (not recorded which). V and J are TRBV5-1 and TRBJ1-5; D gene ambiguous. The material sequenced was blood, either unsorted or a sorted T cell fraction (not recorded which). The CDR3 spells CASSPLGLVDQPQHF. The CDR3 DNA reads TGCGCCAGCAGCCCACTAGGACTCGTAGATCAGCCCCAGCATTTT.